These 22 T cell receptor beta chains were all obtained from the same sample, sequenced in a study of radiotherapy plus CTLA-4 blockade in lung cancer (dated by TCRdb to 2016 to 2019). The library was prepared using the immunoSEQ multiplex PCR assay. TCRdb took over this immuneACCESS table, retaining in-frame rearrangements with V and J assigned. Such tables are incomplete; in checked studies, under half of the missing clones stem from an unresolved V gene, and the remainder is unexplained. The sample contains tens of thousands of clones, almost 85% of them found a single time. Roughly 5% of the sample is in the top ten clones. Sequenced material: peripheral blood, taken from a patient treated with radiotherapy plus ipilimumab. Receptors were obtained from a human donor with non-small cell lung cancer whose response to radiotherapy plus ipilimumab could not be evaluated.

This chain links TRBV7-9 with TRBJ1-1; 8 nucleotides align to TRBD1. With 5 bases clipped from V and 5 bases from J, the junction kept 7 bases outside the gene matches. The V gene's germline CDR1 is SEHNR and CDR2 FQNEAQ (reference sequence). The CDR3 is made up of 14 amino acids. CDR3 amino acids: CASSAYRDRTEAFF. In DNA form, the CDR3 reads TGTGCCAGCAGCGCTTACCGGGACAGGACTGAAGCTTTCTTT.

The CDR3 DNA is TGTGCCAGCAGCCCCCTAGCAGATAGCGGGGGGCAAGAGACCCAGTACTTC. Protein: CASSPLADSGGQETQYF. This sequence joins TRBV4-2 and TRBJ2-5; 10 nucleotides align to TRBD2. From germline, CDR1 is LGHNA and CDR2 YNFKEQ. The CDR3 has 17 amino acids. The V gene end was trimmed by 4 bases and the J gene end by 2 bases; junction bases not matched to a gene: 10.

This chain connects TRBV7-3 to TRBJ1-2, with D perhaps matching TRBD1 (6 bases). The CDR3 sequence is 13 residues long. Trimming stripped 4 bases from V and 8 bases from J, with 14 bases between. Per germline, CDR1 SGHTA and CDR2 FQGTGA. As DNA, the CDR3 is TGTGCCAGCAGCTCGGTGGGGGGGCGAGGCTACACCTTC. It codes for CASSSVGGRGYTF.

The chain employs TRBV19 and TRBJ2-1; 7 nucleotides align to TRBD2. Germline V gene sequence: CDR1 LNHDA, CDR2 SQIVND (reference sequence). This CDR3 comprises 13 residues. V shed 8 bases and J 4 bases; nucleotides not matched to a gene: 5. CDR3 nucleotide sequence: TGTGCCAGTCGGCTAGCGGAGTACAATGAGCAGTTCTTC. Its protein is CASRLAEYNEQFF.

Note on this clone: Here the CDR3 omits its conserved ending phenylalanine or tryptophan, so a read error is the likely source. V and J are TRBV7-2 and TRBJ2-7; the match to TRBD2 covers 10 bases. In germline, CDR1 is SGHTA, CDR2 FQGNSA. The CDR3 contains 15 residues. The V gene end was trimmed by 5 bases and the J gene end by 3 bases; junction bases not matched to a gene: 7. This CDR3 reads CASSPRLAGIYEQYL. CDR3 nucleotide sequence: TGTGCCAGCAGCCCCCGACTAGCGGGCATCTACGAGCAGTACCTC.

The chain couples TRBV7-6 to TRBJ1-1, with D tentatively TRBD1 (6 bases). The CDR3 extends over 15 amino acids. Trimming took 1 base from V and 7 from J, leaving 16 bases between them. Looked up from germline, CDR1 is SGHVS and CDR2 is FNYEAQ. The CDR3 DNA sequence: TGTGCCAGCAGCTTAGGGAACAGGGCAATCTTTGAAGCTTTCTTT. This translates into CASSLGNRAIFEAFF.

V gene TRBV4-1 combines with J gene TRBJ1-2; TRBD1 might be the D (6 bases). This CDR3 contains 15 residues. Germline CDR1 is MGHRA and CDR2 is YSYEKL. V shed 0 bases and J shed 4 bases, with 12 bases lying between them. The CDR3 bases are TGCGCCAGCAGCCAAGAGAACAGGGCGAGCTATGGCTACACCTTC. It translates to CASSQENRASYGYTF.

This chain joins TRBV2 and TRBJ2-5, with D possibly matching TRBD2 (5 bases). The J call is uncertain, as TRBJ2-7 better fits the DNA end. The CDR3 runs to 14 residues. The germline gives CDR1 SNHLY, CDR2 FYNNEI. The CDR3, as DNA: TGTGCCAGCAGTGAGAGAGGGCCAGAGTACGAGCAGTACTTC. It codes for CASSERGPEYEQYF.

The genes are TRBV27 and TRBJ2-5; weak D call: TRBD1 (6 bases). The last part of the DNA fits TRBJ2-7 better; the J call may be wrong. Germline lookup yields CDR1 MNHEY and CDR2 SMNVEV (reference sequence). The CDR3 spans 14 residues. The CDR3 DNA reads as TGTGCCAGCAAGGGCCCAGGGGTTCGGGACGAGCAGTACTTC. Its protein is CASKGPGVRDEQYF.

This chain uses TRBV28 with TRBJ1-2; 12 bases are a match to TRBD1. The length of the CDR3 is 16 residues. With V trimmed by 2 bases and J by 4 bases, 5 bases remained unmatched. Germline V lookup: CDR1 MDHEN, CDR2 SYDVKM. CDR3 protein: CASSLGTGGGIYGYTF. The CDR3 nucleotides read TGTGCCAGCAGTTTAGGGACAGGGGGCGGCATCTATGGCTACACCTTC.

V usage is TRBV9 and J usage is TRBJ1-1, with D tentatively TRBD1 (5 bases). V was shortened by 0 bases and J by 8 bases, with 8 bases between the two germline ends. CDR1 is SGDLS, CDR2 YYNGEE, per germline. The length of the CDR3 is 12 residues. CDR3 DNA: TGTGCCAGCAGCGTAGTGGAGGGGGAAGCTTTCTTT. This translates into CASSVVEGEAFF.

The J gene is TRBJ1-5, the V gene TRBV5-1; 7 bases are a match to TRBD1. CDR1 is SGHRS, CDR2 YFSETQ, per germline. The trim removed 5 bases at V and 2 bases at J, leaving 4 bases unmatched. CDR3 length: 14 amino acids. The CDR3 protein is CASSTGVRNQPQHF. The CDR3 nucleotides read TGCGCCAGCAGTACAGGGGTTCGCAATCAGCCCCAGCATTTT. Complete variable domain (other parts from reference TRBV5-1 and TRBJ1-5): KAGVTQTPRYLIKTRGQQVTLSCSPISGHRSVSWYQQTPGQGLQFLFEYFSETQRNKGNFPGRFSGRQFSNSRSEMNVSTLELGDSALYLCASSTGVRNQPQHFGDGTRLSIL.

This clone was counted only a few times. The V gene is TRBV18, the J gene TRBJ2-7; TRBD2 matches 12 bases. In germline, CDR1 is KGHSH, CDR2 LQKENI. CDR3 size: 20 residues. With V trimmed by 5 bases and J by 2 bases, 19 bases remained unmatched. CDR3 sequence (DNA): TGTGCCAGCTCATCCCTCGTAACTAGCGGGAGGCCAACTAACCCCTACGAGCAGTACTTC. This sequence encodes CASSSLVTSGRPTNPYEQYF.

The chain employs TRBV23-1 and TRBJ2-3, with D perhaps matching TRBD1 (5 bases). TRBV23-1 is labeled an ORF, and its function is uncertain. The CDR3 extends over 15 amino acids. V was trimmed by 5 bases and J by 0 bases, leaving 12 bases between them. Here the CDR3 DNA reads TGCGCCAGCAGTGGCTCCGACAGAAGCACAGATACGCAGTATTTT. As protein: CASSGSDRSTDTQYF.

This clone was observed a single time. The V gene is TRBV27, the J gene TRBJ2-7; D is possibly TRBD2 (6 bases). The CDR3 covers 15 residues. The germline V gene encodes CDR1 MNHEY and CDR2 SMNVEV (reference sequence). Between the trimmed V and J ends, which lost 7 bases and 3 bases, there was a span of 19 bases. The CDR3 spells CASIKIAEKYYEQYF. The CDR3 DNA sequence: TGTGCCAGCATCAAAATAGCGGAAAAATACTACGAGCAGTACTTC.

The chain recombines TRBV7-8 with TRBJ2-7; no clear D. V lost 5 bases and J 2 bases, leaving 7 bases between the germline ends. The CDR3 is 12 residues long. Per the germline V gene, CDR1 is SGHVS and CDR2 is FQNEAQ. The CDR3 DNA reads as TGTGCCAGCAGCCATACAGCCTACGAGCAGTACTTC. Translated, it gives CASSHTAYEQYF.

The CDR3 bases are TGTGCCAGCAGTTTTCCTAGGCAGTTCAATCAGCCCCAGCATTTT. Translation gives CASSFPRQFNQPQHF. This chain joins TRBV28 and TRBJ1-5; the D is unclear. The V gene lost 3 bases and the J gene lost 3 bases, with 12 bases spanning the gap. Germline V lookup: CDR1 MDHEN, CDR2 SYDVKM. The CDR3 runs 15 residues.

The V and J genes are TRBV19 and TRBJ1-2, with 7 positions matching TRBD1. Per the germline V gene, CDR1 is LNHDA and CDR2 is SQIVND (reference sequence). The CDR3 totals 13 residues. V gave up 4 bases and J gave up 4 bases; unmatched junction bases: 3. In DNA form, the CDR3 reads TGTGCCAGTAGTAAGGGGGCGGTCTATGGCTACACCTTC. Translated, it gives CASSKGAVYGYTF. Full variable domain (outside the CDR3, taken from reference TRBV19 and TRBJ1-2): DGGITQSPKYLFRKEGQNVTLSCEQNLNHDAMYWYRQDPGQGLRLIYYSQIVNDFQKGDIAEGYSVSREKKESFPLTVTSAQKNPTAFYLCASSKGAVYGYTFGSGTRLTVV.

This clone occurred a few times. The chain employs TRBV7-9 and TRBJ2-5, with D tentatively TRBD2 (5 bases). The J call is doubtful: the DNA matches TRBJ2-7 better. This CDR3 is 16 amino acids long. Germline values: CDR1 SEHNR, CDR2 FQNEAQ (reference sequence). This CDR3 is CASSNSDRTGSYEQYF. DNA for the CDR3: TGTGCCAGCAGCAATTCCGATAGGACTGGTTCCTACGAGCAGTACTTC.

J is TRBJ1-5 and V is TRBV28, with 11 bases identical to TRBD1. The CDR3 covers 15 residues. J gave up 5 bases and V 6 bases, and 6 bases lay outside the gene matches. Germline V gene data show CDR1 as MDHEN and CDR2 as SYDVKM. CDR3 sequence reads: CASRGWTGGHQPQHF. CDR3 coding DNA: TGTGCCAGCAGGGGTTGGACAGGGGGCCATCAGCCCCAGCATTTT.

The chain carries TRBV18 and TRBJ2-5, with D tentatively TRBD1 (5 bases). The ends were cut back, 2 bases at V and 5 bases at J, with 12 bases in the middle. CDR3 length: 14 residues. The germline V gene has CDR1 KGHSH and CDR2 LQKENI. The CDR3 DNA reads as TGTGCCAGCTCACCATATGGGGCCTCGGAGACCCAGTACTTC. This encodes CASSPYGASETQYF.

This chain links TRBV28 with TRBJ1-1, with D tentatively TRBD1 (6 bases). Germline V CDR1 and CDR2: MDHEN, SYDVKM. Deletions cut 5 bases from V and 1 base from J, with 8 bases between. CDR3 length: 13 amino acids. The CDR3 region has the DNA TGTGCCAGCAGTGTACAGGGGAACACTGAAGCTTTCTTT. Protein product: CASSVQGNTEAFF.